The rows below give T cell receptor beta chains drawn from one sample of a study of early T cells in non-severe SARS-CoV-2 infection. TCRdb reprocessed the 5' RACE reads via MiXCR and lists one record per CDR3 protein. The sample yields about 79,000 distinct CDR3 sequences, roughly 10% seen once. Sequenced: whole blood. The receptors were sampled from an adult who was a healthcare worker with PCR-confirmed SARS-CoV-2 infection or an uninfected control (not recorded which). Both conserved end residues are part of each CDR3. The D gene is left open where the match is weak. Part of the rows lack a size; the others show once, few, many or a class for expanded clones.

. TRBJ2-5 many TRBV6-2/TRBV6-3 CASSYGGTLIQETQYF
. TRBJ1-1 few TRBV5-5 CASSRDSNTEAFF
. TRBJ2-1 . TRBV5-4 CASSLNRGNRNEQFF
TRBD1 TRBJ2-7 . TRBV3-1 CVSSFRTGVYEQYF
TRBD1 TRBJ1-1 many TRBV27 CASSFDRGATEAFF
TRBD1 TRBJ1-2 . TRBV15 CATSSRDRVTSGYTF
TRBD1 TRBJ2-1 few TRBV12-3/TRBV12-4 CASSPGQGLSSYNEQFF
. TRBJ1-2 many TRBV12-3/TRBV12-4 CASRPGFYGYTF
. TRBJ1-2 . TRBV29-1 CSVELNYGYTF
TRBD1 TRBJ2-7 many TRBV6-5 CASSPSLAWDREYEQYF
. TRBJ2-5 few TRBV9 CASSAMGQETQYF
. TRBJ1-1 few TRBV25-1 CASSEWPGNTEAFF
. TRBJ2-5 many TRBV7-7 CASSLGQTETQYF
. TRBJ1-6 many TRBV13 CASSSIRVLHSPLHF
TRBD1 TRBJ2-7 once TRBV4-2 CASSRTGNIYEQYF
. TRBJ1-5 many TRBV20-1 CSATSSGGPQPQHF
TRBD1 TRBJ1-4 many TRBV5-5 CASSFRPGQGNEKLFF
TRBD1 TRBJ1-5 many TRBV27 CASSQQGASQPQHF
TRBD1 TRBJ1-5 few TRBV3-1 CASSQRQGGQPQHF
. TRBJ1-4 many TRBV29-1 CSGATTTNEKLFF
. TRBJ1-1 few TRBV24-1 CATSGPSSGGNTEAFF
. TRBJ2-6 . TRBV6-6 CASSYTNTGANVLTF
. TRBJ2-5 many TRBV15 CATSRGQGQETQYF
. TRBJ2-7 . TRBV10-3 CAIGEYEQYF
. TRBJ2-5 many TRBV29-1 CSVDFPQYF
TRBD2 TRBJ2-7 few TRBV6-2/TRBV6-3 CASRATSGGNYEQYF
TRBD1 TRBJ2-4 few TRBV11-2 CASSQQTGGNIQYF
. TRBJ2-7 many TRBV14 CASSQGSPVWATYEQYF
. TRBJ2-2 many TRBV7-6 CASSLFGAGTSTGELFF
TRBD1 TRBJ2-1 . TRBV5-4 CASSSGTASYNEQFF
. TRBJ1-3 many TRBV4-1 CASSQAGNSGNTIYF
. TRBJ2-6 many TRBV3-1 CASSRIASSGANVLTF
TRBD1 TRBJ1-4 . TRBV19 CASTATGNEKLFF
TRBD1 TRBJ1-2 many TRBV4-1 CASSQRTLRDSASGRTF
. TRBJ1-3 few TRBV4-3 CASSQERASGNTIYF
. TRBJ1-5 many TRBV6-4 CASSEDGNQPQHF
. TRBJ2-4 . TRBV6-2/TRBV6-3 CATADGRAKNIQYF
TRBD2 TRBJ2-1 . TRBV6-6 CASNPRLAGGTTRNEQFF
. TRBJ1-4 many TRBV4-1 CASSQREKLFF
TRBD1 TRBJ1-5 many TRBV20-1 CSARGGQGNQPQHF
TRBD2 TRBJ2-1 many TRBV10-3 CAISYRDYSYNEQFF
. TRBJ1-4 many TRBV5-6 CASSWDGEKLFF
. TRBJ2-7 many TRBV6-5 CASSAPREPYEQYF
. TRBJ2-1 many TRBV12-2 CASRQQGSDEQFF
. TRBJ2-7 many TRBV6-6 CASSYARPGGSYEQYF
TRBD1 TRBJ2-3 . TRBV9 CASSVRTGGRDTQYF
. TRBJ2-1 many TRBV29-1 CSVEVRRGHNEQFF
TRBD1 TRBJ1-1 many TRBV20-1 CSASYRGGTEAFF
. TRBJ1-2 many TRBV29-1 CSVDRRGYGYTF
. TRBJ1-2 few TRBV7-9 CASSPPGATYGYTF
. TRBJ1-5 many TRBV2 CASRSDSNQPQHF
TRBD1 TRBJ2-1 . TRBV12-3/TRBV12-4 CASSPIETGGIRNEQFF
. TRBJ1-6 many TRBV6-4 CASSDSRQEYNSPLHF
. TRBJ2-6 few TRBV14 CASSSGSSGANVLTF
. TRBJ2-5 many TRBV11-2 CASSLGVRQETQYF